Relative to its sample, the clone carrying this T cell receptor beta chain is medium-sized. The antigen is undetermined. Trimming cost V 6 bases and J 7 bases, with 20 bases left between them. The CDR3 has 15 residues. The germline gives CDR1 SGHRS, CDR2 YFSETQ. The data were obtained in a study of metastatic and nonmetastatic thyroid tumors. In the study overall: The authors compared repertoires across blood and tumor or nodule tissue from malignant and benign thyroid patients.

Prior to thyroid surgery, none of the patients had received any treatment. Study findings and constraints: Relative to benign nodules, malignant thyroid tumors were reportedly characterized by significantly elevated TCR beta diversity in blood and tumor.

Study processing details: The study's classifier, a distant-metastasis tool for papillary thyroid cancer, was built using CDR3 differences across clinicopathological groups. TCRdb re-called clones from the PCR reads using MiXCR. TCRdb, rather than the study authors, made the V and J calls. The sample holds fewer than 50,000 clones, roughly 27% seen once. V and J are TRBV5-1 and TRBJ2-1; tentative D call: TRBD2 (8 bases). The sequence came from a male donor with papillary thyroid cancer or a benign thyroid nodule (not recorded which). Some clones in this sample may be carry-over from other donors' samples. Sequenced material: blood. CDR3 protein: CASNEFAGGQNEQFF. The DNA of the CDR3 is TGCGCCAGCAACGAGTTTGCGGGGGGACAGAATGAGCAGTTCTTC.